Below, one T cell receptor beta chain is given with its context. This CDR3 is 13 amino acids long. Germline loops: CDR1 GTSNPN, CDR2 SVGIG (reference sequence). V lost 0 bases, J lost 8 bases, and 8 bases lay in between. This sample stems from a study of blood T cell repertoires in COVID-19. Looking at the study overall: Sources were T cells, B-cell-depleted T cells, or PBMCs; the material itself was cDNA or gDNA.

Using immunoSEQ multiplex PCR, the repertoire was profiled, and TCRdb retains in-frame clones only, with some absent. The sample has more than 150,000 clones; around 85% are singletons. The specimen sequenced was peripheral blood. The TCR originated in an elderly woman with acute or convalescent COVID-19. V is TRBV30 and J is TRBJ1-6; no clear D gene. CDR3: CAWSVTRDSPLHF. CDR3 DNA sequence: TGTGCCTGGAGTGTTACGAGAGATTCACCCCTCCACTTT.